This T cell receptor (beta chain) emerged from a study of siplizumab effects on memory and regulatory T cells. Whole-study results and caveats: Alloreactive sequences whose origin lay in unstimulated CD4+ memory cells were significantly reduced by siplizumab. Naive T cells were seen as more diverse than memory cells and as major alloresponse contributors. Confirmatory evidence of suppressive function in proliferating siplizumab-culture Tregs was not obtained. Proliferating clones, CD4+ or CD8+, lacked an assignable naive or memory phenotype in roughly 80-96% of cases.

This table comes from immunoSEQ multiplex PCR, and its TCRdb copy is limited to in-frame clones, with some not included. The repertoire holds 100,000 or so clones, with about 91% as singletons. For this clone: Its antigen is as yet unknown.

Between the trimmed V and J ends, which lost 4 bases and 3 bases, there was a span of 19 bases. The CDR3 spans 17 residues. The germline V gene has CDR1 MGHRA and CDR2 YSYEKL. The clonotype comes from a human donor in good health. The V call is TRBV4-1, the J call TRBJ1-5; unclear D gene. The sequenced sample was Tregs sorted from blood. The CDR3 here is CASSPTYRDRVNQPQHF. In DNA form, the CDR3 reads TGCGCCAGCAGCCCAACTTATAGGGATCGGGTCAATCAGCCCCAGCATTTT.